The T cell receptor beta chain described here comes from a study of T cell repertoires in cytomegalovirus infection. Regarding the study as a whole: The response measured ex vivo was dominated by TCR beta clonotypes (HLA-C-restricted and CMV-specific). Using cumulative public TCR beta family frequency, the authors identified those who carried CMV together with the relevant HLA.

The CDR3 is 15 residues long. CDR1 is SGDLS, CDR2 YYNGEE, per germline. V gave up 4 bases and J gave up 7 bases, with 18 bases separating them. TCRdb re-analysed the reads in MiXCR, keeping a single row per CDR3 protein. Of under 300,000 distinct CDR3 sequences in the sample, over 15% were seen once. About this clonotype: Its antigen is undetermined.

Specimen: CD8+ T cells from PBMCs. This sequence originates from a human donor in good health (CMV status not recorded). Some clones in this sample may be carry-over from other donors' samples. V usage is TRBV9 and J usage is TRBJ2-1; D is unclear. CDR3 in amino acids: CASSPSATLGNEQFF. The CDR3 DNA is TGTGCCAGCAGCCCCTCGGCCACCCTAGGAAATGAGCAGTTCTTC.